Listed here is a single T cell receptor (beta chain). The antigen is unknown. Assay used: immunoSEQ multiplex PCR; TCRdb lists only in-frame clones, some missing. This table has approximately 92,000 clones, 60% to 75% appearing once. J was trimmed by 4 bases and V by 1 base; bases with no gene match: 5. Looked up from germline, CDR1 is SQVTM and CDR2 is ANQGSEA. This CDR3 spans 14 amino acids. This record belongs to a study of shared clonotypes between healthy human individuals. Study outcomes and limitations: Investigators collected only blood, and repertoires in tissues likely differ.

The genes are TRBV29-1 and TRBJ1-2; 8 bases match TRBD1. The clonotype originates from a man aged 25 to 40 in good health. What was sequenced was memory CD8+ T cells sorted from blood. Stated subset: CD45RO+ cells pooled with CCR7-negative TemRA cells. CDR3 amino acids: CSVEGSGQGYGYTF. CDR3 nucleotides: TGCAGCGTTGAAGGGTCAGGACAGGGCTATGGCTACACCTTC.